These 4 T cell receptor beta chains originate from one sample sequenced in a study of T cell responses to AZD1222 COVID-19 vaccine (dated by TCRdb to the early 2020s). Library method: the immunoSEQ multiplex PCR assay. TCRdb limited this immuneACCESS table to in-frame rearrangements with V and J called. A share of clones is missing; checked studies link under half to unresolved V genes, and the rest is unexplained. The sample includes approximately 150,000 clones, with roughly 93% observed a single time. 5% to 7% of the sample is in the top ten clones. The meaning of the sample's time point label: baseline before first vaccination. Sequencing was performed on peripheral blood, taken on day 0 of AZD1222 vaccination. Receptors originate from an adult in good health.

This chain joins TRBV30 and TRBJ1-2; the D is unclear. V lost 4 bases, J lost 5 bases, and 14 bases lay in between. The CDR3 contains 13 residues. In germline, CDR1 is GTSNPN, CDR2 SVGIG (reference sequence). DNA for the CDR3: TGTGCCTGGAACTCTGGGGTTGGGTATGGCTACACCTTC. Translation: CAWNSGVGYGYTF.

V gene TRBV27 combines with J gene TRBJ1-6; tentatively, D is TRBD1 (5 bases). Germline loops: CDR1 MNHEY, CDR2 SMNVEV (reference sequence). V was clipped by 3 bases and J by 6 bases, with 18 bases between them. The CDR3 runs to 17 residues. This CDR3 is CASSFGSETGFNSPLHF. In nucleotides, the CDR3 is TGTGCCAGCAGTTTCGGTTCCGAAACAGGATTTAATTCACCCCTCCACTTT.

In this sample, this clone turned up once. The chain has TRBV25-1 and TRBJ2-1; D ambiguous. The CDR3 totals 12 residues. V dropped 1 base and J dropped 9 bases, with 7 bases sitting between them. Germline V gene sequence: CDR1 MGHDK, CDR2 SYGVNS. In DNA, the CDR3 is TGTGCCAGCAGTGAATTCTTTCCTGAGCAGTTCTTC. As protein: CASSEFFPEQFF.

This clone was recorded only once. The rearrangement links TRBV28 to TRBJ2-7, with a possible D match to TRBD2 (6 bases). V lost 7 bases to trimming and J lost 2 bases, with 9 bases between them. The V gene's germline CDR1 is MDHEN and CDR2 SYDVKM. The CDR3 has 12 amino acids. The CDR3 reads CASTSGAYEQYF. The CDR3 nucleotides are TGTGCCAGCACCTCGGGGGCCTACGAGCAGTACTTC.